These 8 T cell receptor beta chains originate from one sample sequenced in a study of shared clonotypes between healthy human individuals. Only CD45RO-negative cells positively selected for CCR7 counted as naive CD8 cells, so terminally differentiated effector memory CD45RA+ cells were excluded. The repertoire was sequenced with immunoSEQ multiplex PCR; TCRdb's copy has only in-frame clones and lacks some. Of about 2.2 million clones listed, about 93% are singletons. The material sequenced was naive CD8+ T cells from PBMCs. These receptor sequences come from a man aged 18 to 30 in good health. Some clones in this sample may be carry-over from other donors' samples.

The chain recombines TRBV11-2 with TRBJ2-1; a weak D match, TRBD1 (6 bases). Trimming took 5 bases from V and 4 from J, leaving 12 bases between them. This CDR3 is 14 amino acids long. Germline CDR1 SGHAT, CDR2 FQNNGV. CDR3 sequence: CASSVPGQYNEQFF. The DNA for the CDR3 is TGTGCCAGCAGCGTCCCGGGACAATACAATGAGCAGTTCTTC.

This rearrangement joins TRBV7-3 to TRBJ2-7; D remains unclear. The CDR3 length is 14 residues. Germline CDR1 is SGHTA and CDR2 is FQGTGA. V was trimmed by 2 bases and J by 6 bases, leaving 14 bases between them. For the CDR3, the DNA is TGTGCCAGCAGCTTAGAACTCGGGCTGCCCGAGCAGTACTTC. Translating gives CASSLELGLPEQYF.

The chain combines TRBV2 with TRBJ2-7; D assignment may be TRBD1 or TRBD2 (6 bases each). Looked up from germline, CDR1 is SNHLY and CDR2 is FYNNEI. CDR3 length: 16 amino acids. The V end was cut by 0 bases, the J end by 0 bases, with 12 bases between. CDR3 DNA sequence: TGTGCCAGCAGTGAAGCTATCGAGGGGGGCTCCTACGAGCAGTACTTC. Its translation is CASSEAIEGGSYEQYF.

The chain recombines TRBV7-6 with TRBJ2-1, with 9 bases that match TRBD2. CDR1 is SGHVS, CDR2 FNYEAQ, per germline. The CDR3 has 18 residues. The trim removed 3 bases at V and 3 bases at J, leaving 12 bases unmatched. CDR3 sequence (DNA): TGTGCCAGCAGCTTCACCCACCGGATAGCGGGGGACTACAATGAGCAGTTCTTC. Translation gives CASSFTHRIAGDYNEQFF.

The CDR3 protein is CASSVRHWEGSGNTIYF. CDR3 sequence (DNA): TGTGCCAGCAGCGTCCGACACTGGGAGGGATCTGGAAACACCATATATTTT. The chain couples TRBV9 to TRBJ1-3; no reliable D call. The V end was cut by 2 bases, the J end by 1 base, with 16 bases between. CDR3 size: 17 residues. Germline V CDR1 and CDR2: SGDLS, YYNGEE.

V gene TRBV5-1 combines with J gene TRBJ1-1; the match to TRBD1 covers 12 bases. Germline assignment: CDR1 SGHRS and CDR2 YFSETQ. V shed 4 bases, J shed 10 bases, and the junction held 14 bases outside the gene matches. The CDR3 runs to 16 residues. The CDR3 DNA reads as TGCGCCAGCAGCCTATGGGGACAGGGGGCCGTCGATGGAGCTTTCTTT. It is translated as CASSLWGQGAVDGAFF. The whole variable domain, filled in from reference TRBV5-1 and TRBJ1-1, reads KAGVTQTPRYLIKTRGQQVTLSCSPISGHRSVSWYQQTPGQGLQFLFEYFSETQRNKGNFPGRFSGRQFSNSRSEMNVSTLELGDSALYLCASSLWGQGAVDGAFFGQGTRLTVV.

The J gene is TRBJ2-1, the V gene TRBV6-5, with D possibly TRBD2 on 5 matching bases. The CDR3 runs to 14 residues. Trimming removed 0 bases from V and 6 bases from J, with 9 bases in between. Germline assignment: CDR1 MNHEY and CDR2 SVGAGI. The CDR3 DNA reads as TGTGCCAGCAGTTACTCCCTAGCCGGCAATGAGCAGTTCTTC. As protein: CASSYSLAGNEQFF.

As for this clone: This same CDR3 is encoded by further DNA sequences in the sample. DNA of the CDR3: TGTGCCAGCAGCGTGGGGGGTGACACCGGGGAGCTGTTTTTT. Its protein is CASSVGGDTGELFF. The chain links TRBV9 to TRBJ2-2; possibly TRBD2 for D (6 bases). The V end was cut by 2 bases, the J end by 3 bases, with 8 bases between. CDR1 and CDR2 from the germline V gene are SGDLS and YYNGEE. The CDR3 contains 14 residues.